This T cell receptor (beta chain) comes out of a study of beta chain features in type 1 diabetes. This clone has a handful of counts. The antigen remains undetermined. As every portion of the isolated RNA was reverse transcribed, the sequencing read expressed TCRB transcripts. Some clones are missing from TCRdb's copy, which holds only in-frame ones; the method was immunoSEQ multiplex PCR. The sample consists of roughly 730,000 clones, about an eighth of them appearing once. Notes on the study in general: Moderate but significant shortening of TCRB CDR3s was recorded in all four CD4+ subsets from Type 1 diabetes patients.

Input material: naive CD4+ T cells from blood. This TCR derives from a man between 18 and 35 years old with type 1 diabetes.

The CDR3 loop reads CASSLEIREVGQPQHF. CDR3 bases: TGTGCCAGCAGCTTGGAAATTAGGGAGGTCGGTCAGCCCCAGCATTTT. V is TRBV5-5 and J is TRBJ1-5; no reliable D call. The CDR3 loop spans 16 amino acids. The germline CDR1 and CDR2 sequences are SGHKS and YYEKEE (reference sequence). Trimming pared 0 bases from V and 6 bases from J, leaving 16 bases between.